The 25 T cell receptor beta chains in this list originate from one sample, sequenced in a study of cytomegalovirus exposure and HLA in healthy donors. In the PCR, 60 Vbeta and 13 Jbeta primers were used. Some clones are missing from TCRdb's copy, which holds only in-frame ones; the method was immunoSEQ multiplex PCR. The sample table includes some 130,000 clones. The specimen was PBMCs. All receptors derive from a woman between 40 and 55 years old in good health and CMV-seropositive.

This chain uses TRBV28 with TRBJ1-1; 11 bases match TRBD1. Germline V gene sequence: CDR1 MDHEN, CDR2 SYDVKM. This CDR3 spans 16 amino acids. Trimming removed 3 bases from V and 2 bases from J; junction bases left unmatched: 5. CDR3 nucleotides: TGTGCCAGCAGTTTGGGACAGGGGGTTAGAAACACTGAAGCTTTCTTT. Its translation: CASSLGQGVRNTEAFF.

The chain is built from TRBV6-1 and TRBJ1-1; 10 bases align to TRBD1. The length of the CDR3 is 13 residues. CDR1 is MNHNS and CDR2 is SASEGT in the germline V gene. Trimming removed 6 bases from V and 5 bases from J; junction bases left unmatched: 3. The CDR3 region is CASRWTGGTEAFF. As DNA, the CDR3 is TGTGCCAGCAGATGGACAGGGGGAACTGAAGCTTTCTTT.

Written as DNA, the CDR3 is TGTGCCAGCTCACAGGGGACTAGTGCGGATACGCAGTATTTT. Its protein product is CASSQGTSADTQYF. This chain connects TRBV18 to TRBJ2-3, with 8 bases aligning to TRBD2. CDR1 and CDR2 from the germline V gene are KGHSH and LQKENI. The CDR3 covers 14 residues. With 4 bases clipped from V and 6 bases from J, the junction kept 6 bases outside the gene matches.

This sequence joins TRBV7-9 and TRBJ2-7, with TRBD1 identical over 8 bases. Germline-derived CDR1 and CDR2 are SEHNR and FQNEAQ (reference sequence). Unmatched junction bases numbered 7, after V lost 5 bases and J lost 1 base. This CDR3 comprises 15 residues. CDR3 nucleotides: TGTGCCAGCAGCCCTCGGACAGGGCTTTCCTACGAGCAGTACTTC. This encodes CASSPRTGLSYEQYF. Together with reference TRBV7-9 and TRBJ2-7, the CDR3 gives the full variable domain: DTGVSQNPRHKITKRGQNVTFRCDPISEHNRLYWYRQTLGQGPEFLTYFQNEAQLEKSRLLSDRFSAERPKGSFSTLEIQRTEQGDSAMYLCASSPRTGLSYEQYFGPGTRLTVT.

The chain links TRBV30 to TRBJ1-1; D not certain. Germline V CDR1 and CDR2: GTSNPN, SVGIG (reference sequence). V was shortened by 4 bases and J by 6 bases, with 18 bases between the two germline ends. The CDR3 runs 14 residues. The CDR3 DNA reads TGTGCCTGGAACCCGGGTCGGGTTTCTGCTGAAGCTTTCTTT. Amino acid sequence: CAWNPGRVSAEAFF.

V usage is TRBV10-1 and J usage is TRBJ2-1; TRBD2 is a possible D gene (5 bases). Germline CDR1 and CDR2: WNHNN and SYGVQD (reference sequence). The length of the CDR3 is 13 residues. With 4 bases removed from V and 7 bases from J, the gap between germline ends came to 11 bases. The CDR3 coding sequence is TGCGCCAGCAGTGGACGAGGGAAGAATGAGCAGTTCTTC. Its translation is CASSGRGKNEQFF.

The genes are TRBV28 and TRBJ2-7; TRBD1 aligns across 9 bases. V lost 6 bases, J lost 2 bases, and 14 bases stayed unmatched. Germline V gene sequence: CDR1 MDHEN, CDR2 SYDVKM. The CDR3 extends over 17 amino acids. This CDR3 reads CASSSGTGWAETYEQYF. The CDR3, as DNA: TGTGCCAGCAGCTCCGGGACAGGGTGGGCTGAGACCTACGAGCAGTACTTC.

V gene TRBV7-9 combines with J gene TRBJ1-2, with 9 nucleotides matching TRBD1. J was trimmed by 6 bases and V by 5 bases; bases with no gene match: 7. Germline assignment: CDR1 SEHNR and CDR2 FQNEAQ (reference sequence). The CDR3 contains 14 residues. CDR3 sequence reads: CASSAGTGFDGYTF. DNA for the CDR3: TGTGCCAGCAGCGCCGGGACAGGGTTCGATGGCTACACCTTC.

The chain links TRBV20-1 to TRBJ2-1; 7 bases match TRBD2. This CDR3 contains 11 residues. Germline CDR1 is DFQATT and CDR2 is SNEGSKA (reference sequence). J lost 5 bases, V lost 7 bases, and 2 bases had no gene match. CDR3 bases: TGCAGTGAGCGGGACCACAATGAGCAGTTCTTC. Translating it yields CSERDHNEQFF.

The chain employs TRBV11-2 and TRBJ2-7; maybe TRBD2 (6 bases). This CDR3 comprises 15 residues. Trimming stripped 0 bases from V and 0 bases from J, with 9 bases between. Germline V gives CDR1 SGHAT, CDR2 FQNNGV. The CDR3 is CASSLDRGSSYEQYF. CDR3 nucleotides: TGTGCCAGCAGCTTAGATCGGGGGAGCTCCTACGAGCAGTACTTC. Supplemented by reference TRBV11-2 and TRBJ2-7, the full variable domain reads EAGVAQSPRYKIIEKRQSVAFWCNPISGHATLYWYQQILGQGPKLLIQFQNNGVVDDSQLPKDRFSAERLKGVDSTLKIQPAKLEDSAVYLCASSLDRGSSYEQYFGPGTRLTVT.

The rearrangement uses TRBV5-1 and TRBJ2-1; D perhaps matches TRBD2 (6 bases). Trimming shortened V by 0 bases and J by 10 bases, and 11 bases separated the two germline ends. CDR3 length: 13 amino acids. CDR1 is SGHRS and CDR2 is YFSETQ in the germline V gene. CDR3 protein: CASSLGWGDEQFF. The CDR3 region has the DNA TGCGCCAGCAGCTTGGGATGGGGGGACGAGCAGTTCTTC.

The rearrangement joins TRBV18 to TRBJ1-2; 8 bases align to TRBD1. This CDR3 has 15 residues. V was pared by 4 bases and J by 4 bases, with 8 bases of the junction left unmatched. Germline CDR1 is KGHSH and CDR2 is LQKENI. The chain's CDR3 is CASSQDRGTGYGYTF. As DNA, the CDR3 is TGTGCCAGCTCACAGGACCGAGGGACAGGCTATGGCTACACCTTC.

J is TRBJ1-2 and V is TRBV28; TRBD1 aligns across 10 bases. The V and J ends lost 5 bases and 8 bases, in that order; junction bases with no gene match: 8. Looked up from germline, CDR1 is MDHEN and CDR2 is SYDVKM. The CDR3 is 14 residues long. CDR3 bases: TGTGCCAGCAGTCTGACAGGGGGCAGTAGGGGCTACACCTTC. Amino acids: CASSLTGGSRGYTF.

This chain uses TRBV2 with TRBJ2-7; the D is unclear. The length of the CDR3 is 12 residues. Germline V gene sequence: CDR1 SNHLY, CDR2 FYNNEI. V lost 7 bases to trimming and J lost 0 bases, with 7 bases between them. The CDR3: CASKDFSYEQYF. CDR3 coding DNA: TGTGCCAGCAAAGACTTCTCCTACGAGCAGTACTTC.

The chain recombines TRBV2 with TRBJ2-7; 9 nucleotides line up with TRBD1. The CDR3 totals 14 residues. The V segment lost 6 bases and the J segment 3 bases; nucleotides outside the gene matches: 6. Germline CDR1 SNHLY, CDR2 FYNNEI. CDR3 in amino acids: CASSETGGDYEQYF. The CDR3 nucleotides read TGTGCCAGCAGCGAAACAGGGGGCGACTACGAGCAGTACTTC.

V usage is TRBV15 and J usage is TRBJ2-5; 7 nucleotides line up with TRBD2. The CDR3 sequence is 13 residues long. Germline values: CDR1 LNHNV, CDR2 YYDKDF (reference sequence). Trimming took 5 bases from V and 3 from J; bases not matched to a gene: 3. CDR3 nucleotide sequence: TGTGCCACCAGCTCAGGACTAGAAGAGACCCAGTACTTC. This codes for CATSSGLEETQYF.

The chain couples TRBV25-1 to TRBJ1-4; 7 bases agree with TRBD1. This CDR3 contains 13 residues. After removal of 6 bases from V and 8 bases from J, the junction contained 6 bases not matched to a gene. CDR1 is MGHDK and CDR2 is SYGVNS in the germline V gene. CDR3 sequence reads: CASRKTGPEKLFF. In nucleotides, the CDR3 is TGTGCCAGCAGGAAGACAGGGCCCGAAAAACTGTTTTTT.

The rearrangement uses TRBV5-1 and TRBJ1-1; TRBD1 might be the D (5 bases). Germline CDR1 SGHRS, CDR2 YFSETQ. V was cut by 0 bases and J by 9 bases, with 12 bases left in between. The CDR3 has 13 amino acids. CDR3 coding DNA: TGCGCCAGCAGCTTGGGGGGCGAGGTTCAAGCTTTCTTT. Amino acid sequence: CASSLGGEVQAFF.

This sequence joins TRBV7-9 and TRBJ2-3; a possible D gene is TRBD2 (5 bases). This CDR3 has 14 amino acids. CDR1 is SEHNR, CDR2 FQNEAQ, per germline (reference sequence). Trimming stripped 0 bases from V and 5 bases from J, with 9 bases between. The CDR3: CASSLAGVGDTQYF. As DNA, the CDR3 is TGTGCCAGCAGCTTAGCGGGAGTGGGAGATACGCAGTATTTT.

V and J are TRBV5-4 and TRBJ2-3; a possible D gene is TRBD2 (5 bases). Germline values: CDR1 SGHNT, CDR2 YYREEE (reference sequence). Trimming left V 1 base short and J 1 base short, with 13 bases between. CDR3 length: 16 residues. Here the CDR3 DNA reads TGTGCCAGCAGCTTGAAATCGGGAATGGGCACAGATACGCAGTATTTT. Its protein is CASSLKSGMGTDTQYF.

The chain recombines TRBV27 with TRBJ2-5; D not certain. The CDR3 spans 14 residues. Per the germline V gene, CDR1 is MNHEY and CDR2 is SMNVEV (reference sequence). The ends were cut back, 4 bases at V and 5 bases at J, with 14 bases in the middle. CDR3 amino acids: CASSSNYVGETQYF. CDR3 bases: TGTGCCAGCAGTTCAAACTACGTCGGGGAGACCCAGTACTTC.

V and J are TRBV30 and TRBJ2-1, with 11 bases aligning to TRBD2. The V gene's germline CDR1 is GTSNPN and CDR2 SVGIG (reference sequence). Trimming cost V 1 base and J 1 base; bases outside gene matches: 3. There are 16 residues in the CDR3. The CDR3 region is CAWSALAGGSYNEQFF. CDR3 in DNA: TGTGCCTGGAGTGCTCTAGCGGGAGGTTCCTACAATGAGCAGTTCTTC.

J is TRBJ1-2 and V is TRBV28; the match to TRBD1 covers 8 bases. J was trimmed by 8 bases and V by 5 bases; bases with no gene match: 16. The germline V gene encodes CDR1 MDHEN and CDR2 SYDVKM. This CDR3 has 16 amino acids. The CDR3 protein is CASSTVSPGQGRGYTF. In DNA, the CDR3 is TGTGCCAGCAGTACAGTGTCTCCTGGACAGGGAAGGGGCTACACCTTC.

The rearrangement uses TRBV7-2 and TRBJ2-6; D might be TRBD1 (5 bases). The germline CDR1 and CDR2 sequences are SGHTA and FQGNSA. CDR3 size: 15 residues. The V end lost 5 bases, the J end lost 1 base, and 9 bases lay between the germline ends. CDR3 amino acids: CASSQGVSGANVLTF. In DNA form, the CDR3 reads TGTGCCAGCAGCCAAGGGGTATCTGGGGCCAACGTCCTGACTTTC.

This chain joins TRBV15 and TRBJ1-4; no definite D call. Trimming cost V 0 bases and J 5 bases, with 10 bases left between them. The CDR3 covers 15 residues. Looked up from germline, CDR1 is LNHNV and CDR2 is YYDKDF (reference sequence). The CDR3 here is CATSREAGRNEKLFF. The CDR3 region has the DNA TGTGCCACCAGCAGAGAGGCAGGCAGGAATGAAAAACTGTTTTTT.